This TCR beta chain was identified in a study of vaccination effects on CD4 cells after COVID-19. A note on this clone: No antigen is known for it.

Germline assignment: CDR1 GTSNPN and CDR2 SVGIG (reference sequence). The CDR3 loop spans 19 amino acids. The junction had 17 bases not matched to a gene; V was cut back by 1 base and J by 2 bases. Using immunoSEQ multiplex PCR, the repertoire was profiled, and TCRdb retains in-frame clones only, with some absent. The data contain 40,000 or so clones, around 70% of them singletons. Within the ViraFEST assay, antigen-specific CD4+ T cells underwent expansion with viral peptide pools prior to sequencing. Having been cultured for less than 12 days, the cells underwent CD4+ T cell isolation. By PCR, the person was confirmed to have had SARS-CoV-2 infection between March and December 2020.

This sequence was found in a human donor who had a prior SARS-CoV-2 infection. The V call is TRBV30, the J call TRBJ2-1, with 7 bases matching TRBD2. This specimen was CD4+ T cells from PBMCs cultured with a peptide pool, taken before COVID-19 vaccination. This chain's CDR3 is CAWSAPGGAPRGTYNEQFF. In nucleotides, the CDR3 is TGTGCCTGGAGTGCGCCGGGAGGCGCCCCGAGGGGTACCTACAATGAGCAGTTCTTC.